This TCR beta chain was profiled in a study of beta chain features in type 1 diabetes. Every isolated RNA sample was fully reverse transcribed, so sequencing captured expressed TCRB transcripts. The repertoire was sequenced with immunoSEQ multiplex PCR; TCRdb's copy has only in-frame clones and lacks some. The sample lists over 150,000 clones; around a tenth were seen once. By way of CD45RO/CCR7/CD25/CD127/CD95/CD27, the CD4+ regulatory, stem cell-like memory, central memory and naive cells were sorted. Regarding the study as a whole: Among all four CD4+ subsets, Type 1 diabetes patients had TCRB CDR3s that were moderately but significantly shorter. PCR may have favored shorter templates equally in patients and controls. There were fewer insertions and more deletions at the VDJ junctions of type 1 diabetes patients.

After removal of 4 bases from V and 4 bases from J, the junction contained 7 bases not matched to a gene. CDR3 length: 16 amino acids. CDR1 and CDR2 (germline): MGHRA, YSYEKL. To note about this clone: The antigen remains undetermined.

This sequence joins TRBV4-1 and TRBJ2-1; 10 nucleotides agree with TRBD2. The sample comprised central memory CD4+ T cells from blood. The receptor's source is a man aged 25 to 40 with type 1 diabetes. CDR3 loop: CASSRTGTSVYNEQFF. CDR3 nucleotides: TGCGCCAGCAGCCGGACCGGGACTAGCGTGTACAATGAGCAGTTCTTC.